Below are 13 T cell receptor beta chains sequenced from a single sample in a study of beta chain features in type 1 diabetes. Expressed TCRB transcripts were sequenced because the entire RNA isolate underwent reverse transcription. Assay: immunoSEQ multiplex PCR; the TCRdb copy retains only in-frame clones and omits some. The sample shows more than 150,000 clones, about 12% of them seen only once. Sequencing was performed on central memory CD4+ T cells from blood. The source of these receptors is a young woman in good health.

The chain employs TRBV11-2 and TRBJ2-3, with D maybe TRBD1 (5 bases). The CDR3 runs to 15 residues. The germline gives CDR1 SGHAT, CDR2 FQNNGV. V was shortened by 5 bases and J by 2 bases, with 14 bases between the two germline ends. CDR3 sequence: CASSLSRQFTDTQYF. The CDR3 DNA reads as TGTGCCAGCAGCCTCTCCAGACAGTTCACAGATACGCAGTATTTT. Variable domain in full (rest from reference TRBV11-2 and TRBJ2-3): EAGVAQSPRYKIIEKRQSVAFWCNPISGHATLYWYQQILGQGPKLLIQFQNNGVVDDSQLPKDRFSAERLKGVDSTLKIQPAKLEDSAVYLCASSLSRQFTDTQYFGPGTRLTVL.

This clone appeared a few times. The J gene is TRBJ1-1, the V gene TRBV9; maybe TRBD1 (6 bases). Germline V gives CDR1 SGDLS, CDR2 YYNGEE. The V and J ends lost 4 bases and 4 bases respectively, with 14 bases between them. The CDR3 covers 14 residues. The CDR3 DNA is TGTGCCAGCAGCTCCCAGGGGAAATTCACTGAAGCTTTCTTT. Its translation is CASSSQGKFTEAFF.

This clone was seen a few times. The J gene is TRBJ2-2, the V gene TRBV5-5; possible D gene TRBD1, 5 bases. Germline V CDR1 and CDR2: SGHKS, YYEKEE (reference sequence). This CDR3 is 15 amino acids long. V lost 4 bases and J 4 bases, leaving 14 bases between the germline ends. CDR3 amino acids: CASSPGNLVTGELFF. Written as DNA, the CDR3 is TGTGCCAGCAGCCCAGGGAATTTAGTCACCGGGGAGCTGTTTTTT. The full variable domain, rest sourced from reference TRBV5-5 and TRBJ2-2, is DAGVTQSPTHLIKTRGQQVTLRCSPISGHKSVSWYQQVLGQGPQFIFQYYEKEERGRGNFPDRFSARQFPNYSSELNVNALLLGDSALYLCASSPGNLVTGELFFGEGSRLTVL.

This clone appeared many times. The J gene is TRBJ2-1, the V gene TRBV27; D not certain. Trimming removed 4 bases at V and 10 bases at J, with 8 bases between. The CDR3 runs to 11 residues. Germline V lookup: CDR1 MNHEY, CDR2 SMNVEV (reference sequence). CDR3 nucleotide sequence: TGTGCCAGCAGTTCCCGCGGAGAGCAGTTCTTC. Encoded protein: CASSSRGEQFF.

This clone was found many times. The sample has other DNA sequences that encode this CDR3 too. The chain links TRBV5-6 to TRBJ1-2; D perhaps matches TRBD1 (5 bases). Germline-derived CDR1 and CDR2 are SGHDT and YYEEEE. V was cut by 1 base and J by 2 bases, with 9 bases left in between. This CDR3 has 14 residues. The CDR3 DNA follows: TGTGCCAGCAGCTTGACAGGATCAAACTATGGCTACACCTTC. Translating gives CASSLTGSNYGYTF.

The rearrangement uses TRBV20-1 and TRBJ2-1; weak D call: TRBD1 (6 bases). Germline loops: CDR1 DFQATT, CDR2 SNEGSKA (reference sequence). This CDR3 region has 11 residues. The ends were cut back, 5 bases at V and 8 bases at J, with 10 bases in the middle. CDR3 sequence reads: CSAAQGYEQFF. For the CDR3, the DNA is TGCAGTGCTGCACAGGGTTATGAGCAGTTCTTC.

This clone came up a few times. The rearrangement links TRBV7-3 to TRBJ2-3; TRBD2 is a possible D gene (6 bases). The CDR3 is 14 amino acids. V was clipped by 3 bases and J by 2 bases, with 9 bases between them. Per the germline V gene, CDR1 is SGHTA and CDR2 is FQGTGA. In nucleotides, the CDR3 is TGTGCCAGCAGCTTGGGACTCAACACAGATACGCAGTATTTT. Residues: CASSLGLNTDTQYF.

This clone occurred many times. The chain uses TRBV5-1 and TRBJ1-2; maybe TRBD1 (5 bases). CDR1 and CDR2 (germline): SGHRS, YFSETQ. The CDR3 consists of 16 residues. V was pared by 0 bases and J by 1 base, with 13 bases between. The CDR3 spells CASSLARGGGNYGYTF. The CDR3 DNA reads TGCGCCAGCAGCTTGGCCCGGGGCGGGGGTAACTATGGCTACACCTTC.

V and J are TRBV10-2 and TRBJ1-3; D gene unclear. The ends were cut back, 9 bases at V and 0 bases at J, with 9 bases in the middle. Germline V CDR1 and CDR2: WSHSY, SAAADI. The CDR3 extends over 13 amino acids. The CDR3 loop is CASIASSGNTIYF. The CDR3 DNA is TGCGCCAGTATCGCCAGCTCTGGAAACACCATATATTTT.

J is TRBJ2-7 and V is TRBV7-9; D is perhaps TRBD1 (6 bases). The germline V gene has CDR1 SEHNR and CDR2 FQNEAQ (reference sequence). CDR3 length equals 16 residues. V was cut by 0 bases and J by 2 bases, with 14 bases left in between. The CDR3 sequence: CASSLAASRDTYEQYF. The CDR3 region has the DNA TGTGCCAGCAGCTTAGCGGCTAGCAGGGACACCTACGAGCAGTACTTC.

The rearrangement joins TRBV5-6 to TRBJ2-1; TRBD1 agrees at 8 bases. Per the germline V gene, CDR1 is SGHDT and CDR2 is YYEEEE. The CDR3 consists of 14 residues. The V gene end was trimmed by 7 bases and the J gene end by 5 bases; junction bases not matched to a gene: 8. DNA for the CDR3: TGTGCCAGCGGACGGGACAGGCGAAACAATGAGCAGTTCTTC. This sequence encodes CASGRDRRNNEQFF. Supplemented by reference TRBV5-6 and TRBJ2-1, the full variable domain reads DAGVTQSPTHLIKTRGQQVTLRCSPKSGHDTVSWYQQALGQGPQFIFQYYEEEERQRGNFPDRFSGHQFPNYSSELNVNALLLGDSALYLCASGRDRRNNEQFFGPGTRLTVL.

This chain uses TRBV7-9 with TRBJ2-3, with no clear D. CDR3 size: 11 residues. Trimming pared 5 bases from V and 11 bases from J, leaving 11 bases between. Germline V gene lookup returns CDR1 SEHNR and CDR2 FQNEAQ (reference sequence). The CDR3 spells CASSQRVMQYF. The CDR3 DNA is TGTGCCAGCAGCCAACGGGTTATGCAGTATTTT.

The chain links TRBV19 to TRBJ2-3; maybe TRBD2 (5 bases). There are 14 residues in the CDR3. Trimming took off 5 bases at V and 0 bases at J, with 9 bases between the two ends. Germline V gene lookup returns CDR1 LNHDA and CDR2 SQIVND (reference sequence). The CDR3 here is CASSVSGSTDTQYF. CDR3 sequence (DNA): TGTGCCAGTAGTGTGAGCGGAAGCACAGATACGCAGTATTTT. The whole variable domain, remainder taken from reference TRBV19 and TRBJ2-3, is DGGITQSPKYLFRKEGQNVTLSCEQNLNHDAMYWYRQDPGQGLRLIYYSQIVNDFQKGDIAEGYSVSREKKESFPLTVTSAQKNPTAFYLCASSVSGSTDTQYFGPGTRLTVL.